This T cell receptor (beta chain) was recovered during a study of blood T cells in healthy people across ages. On the study more broadly: Capture via template switching afforded approximately one barcoded beta molecule per two T cells. Study-wide findings and caveats: It was not possible, with unsorted PBMCs, to conclusively compare naive and antigen-experienced cells. Long-lived and aged donors differed, with more naive CD4+ cells and higher diversity in the long-lived.

Together with a sample-barcoded 5' primer, a J-beta primer mix was included in a second PCR lasting about 6 to 11 cycles. TCRdb reprocessed the 5' RACE reads via MiXCR and lists one record per CDR3 protein. There are 1.5 million to 2 million distinct CDR3 sequences in the sample; roughly 27% occur only once, and 7.7% lies in the top ten. This clonotype was observed a few times. Its antigen is unidentified. A clone one base away is much larger, so this may be a read error. The CDR3 sequence is 13 residues long. Germline trimming cut 6 bases from V and 7 bases from J; bases unmatched to any gene: 8. Looked up from germline, CDR1 is MDHEN and CDR2 is SYDVKM.

The chain links TRBV28 to TRBJ2-5, with TRBD1 matching 7 bases. This sequence was found in a woman between 25 and 40 years old in good health. Sequenced input: blood. CDR3 residues: CASRSSTGMTQYF. The CDR3, as DNA: TGTGCCAGCAGGTCCTCGACAGGGATGACCCAGTACTTC.